A single sample is the source of the 20 T cell receptor beta chains below, sequenced in a study of blood T cell repertoires in COVID-19. Profiled with immunoSEQ multiplex PCR; TCRdb holds only in-frame clones, not every one. The sample lists approximately 260,000 clones, about 81% seen once, with around 12% in the top ten. The sample taken for sequencing was peripheral blood. These receptors were collected from a woman aged 55-70 years with active or convalescent COVID-19.

V is TRBV14 and J is TRBJ2-7; no definite D call. The CDR3 has 13 residues. V shed 5 bases and J shed 5 bases, with 13 bases lying between them. Germline CDR1 SGHDN, CDR2 FVKESK. The CDR3 DNA is TGTGCCAGCAGCGAACAGTCGGTGAACGAGCAGTACTTC. Its protein is CASSEQSVNEQYF.

This clone came up once. The chain carries TRBV28 and TRBJ1-5; a weak D match, TRBD1 (6 bases). CDR1 MDHEN and CDR2 SYDVKM come from the germline V gene. This CDR3 has 16 amino acids. The ends were cut back, 3 bases at V and 2 bases at J, with 14 bases in the middle. CDR3 sequence (DNA): TGTGCCAGCAGTTTTTGGGGGGGCAGGGGCAATCAGCCCCAGCATTTT. This sequence encodes CASSFWGGRGNQPQHF. The full variable domain, its missing parts supplied by reference TRBV28 and TRBJ1-5, is DVKVTQSSRYLVKRTGEKVFLECVQDMDHENMFWYRQDPGLGLRLIYFSYDVKMKEKGDIPEGYSVSREKKERFSLILESASTNQTSMYLCASSFWGGRGNQPQHFGDGTRLSIL.

The V and J genes are TRBV9 and TRBJ1-2; D is ambiguous. This CDR3 region has 14 residues. Germline values: CDR1 SGDLS, CDR2 YYNGEE. V was pared by 4 bases and J by 0 bases, with 10 bases between. CDR3 coding DNA: TGTGCCAGCAGCACCGGGGTCGCTAACTATGGCTACACCTTC. Residues: CASSTGVANYGYTF.

The rearrangement uses TRBV19 and TRBJ2-1, with 10 nucleotides matching TRBD2. This CDR3 has 20 amino acids. CDR1 is LNHDA and CDR2 is SQIVND in the germline V gene (reference sequence). J lost 1 base, V lost 2 bases, and 14 bases had no gene match. CDR3 protein: CASSISLFASGGYSYNEQFF. Here the CDR3 DNA reads TGTGCCAGTAGTATATCCCTTTTTGCTAGCGGGGGCTATTCCTACAATGAGCAGTTCTTC.

The CDR3 nucleotides read TGTGCCAGCAGTCCAGGGGGCGGCTATGGCTACACCTTC. This translates into CASSPGGGYGYTF. The V and J genes are TRBV12-3 or TRBV12-4 and TRBJ1-2, with 8 bases lining up with TRBD1. Trimming at V came to 5 bases and at J to 4 bases, leaving 3 bases not matched to a gene. The CDR3 is 13 residues long.

The chain joins TRBV11-1 to TRBJ1-6; perhaps TRBD1 as D (5 bases). V lost 5 bases and J lost 3, with 11 bases in between. This CDR3 has 15 amino acids. In germline, CDR1 is SGHAT, CDR2 FQDESV (reference sequence). CDR3: CASSGARRYNSPLHF. The CDR3, as DNA: TGTGCCAGCAGCGGGGCTCGCCGCTATAATTCACCCCTCCACTTT.

The V call is TRBV3-1 (or the pseudogene TRBV3-2), the J call TRBJ1-1; TRBD1 matches 7 bases. Germline V gene data show CDR1 as LGHDT and CDR2 as YNNKEL (reference sequence). Trimming took 1 base from V and 11 from J; bases not matched to a gene: 7. CDR3 length: 13 residues. The CDR3 sequence is CASSQAPDREAFF. In DNA, the CDR3 is TGTGCCAGCAGCCAAGCCCCCGACAGGGAGGCTTTCTTT.

This clone was counted a single time. The chain links TRBV28 to TRBJ1-6; D may be TRBD1 (6 bases). This CDR3 region has 15 residues. Germline assignment: CDR1 MDHEN and CDR2 SYDVKM. Trimming pared 4 bases from V and 7 bases from J, leaving 14 bases between. In nucleotides, the CDR3 is TGTGCCAGCAGTTACATAGAGGGGGTAAATTCACCCCTCCACTTT. Its protein product is CASSYIEGVNSPLHF.

The chain links TRBV7-2 to TRBJ1-5; D not certain. CDR1 SGHTA and CDR2 FQGNSA come from the germline V gene. V lost 5 bases and J 3 bases, leaving 11 bases between the germline ends. The CDR3 is 14 amino acids. Written as DNA, the CDR3 is TGTGCCAGCAGCCTAAATAGCCACAATCAGCCCCAGCATTTT. Its translation: CASSLNSHNQPQHF.

This clone turned up a few times. This sequence joins TRBV3-1 (or the pseudogene TRBV3-2) and TRBJ1-2; D uncertain. This CDR3 has 15 amino acids. V lost 1 base, J lost 0 bases, and 9 bases lay in between. Germline CDR1 and CDR2: LGHDT and YNNKEL (reference sequence). CDR3 amino acids: CASSQGGVTNYGYTF. For the CDR3, the DNA is TGTGCCAGCAGCCAAGGGGGAGTTACTAACTATGGCTACACCTTC.

This chain links TRBV30 with TRBJ2-3; D might be TRBD2 (6 bases). Germline V lookup: CDR1 GTSNPN, CDR2 SVGIG (reference sequence). The V end lost 1 base, the J end lost 2 bases, and 13 bases lay between the germline ends. This CDR3 is built from 15 residues. This CDR3 is CAWSARLVPTDTQYF. CDR3 nucleotide sequence: TGTGCCTGGAGTGCCCGACTAGTACCCACAGATACGCAGTATTTT.

To note about this clone: This specimen includes other DNA sequences encoding the same CDR3. The chain employs TRBV30 and TRBJ1-2; 7 bases are a match to TRBD1. Germline lookup yields CDR1 GTSNPN and CDR2 SVGIG (reference sequence). The V and J ends lost 5 bases and 2 bases, in that order; junction bases with no gene match: 2. The CDR3 contains 12 residues. The chain's CDR3 is CAWSTGNYGYTF. DNA for the CDR3: TGTGCCTGGTCGACAGGGAACTATGGCTACACCTTC.

The J gene is TRBJ1-3, the V gene TRBV5-1; D is possibly TRBD1 (5 bases). The CDR3 consists of 15 residues. The germline V gene encodes CDR1 SGHRS and CDR2 YFSETQ. V gave up 0 bases and J gave up 5 bases, with 12 bases separating them. This chain's CDR3 is CASSLAGGDRNTIYF. Written as DNA, the CDR3 is TGCGCCAGCAGCTTGGCGGGGGGAGATCGAAACACCATATATTTT.

The chain employs TRBV12-5 and TRBJ1-1, with a weak D call TRBD1 (5 bases). The CDR3 length is 12 residues. Germline CDR1 is LGHNT and CDR2 is FRNRAP. The germline V and J ends were trimmed by 3 bases and 6 bases, with 8 bases remaining between them. The CDR3 DNA is TGTGCTAGTGGTTTAGACAGCCCTGAAGCTTTCTTT. Amino acid sequence: CASGLDSPEAFF.

The rearrangement joins TRBV7-2 to TRBJ1-4, with a weak D call TRBD1 (6 bases). The V and J ends lost 3 bases and 6 bases respectively, with 11 bases between them. The CDR3 runs 14 residues. Germline assignment: CDR1 SGHTA and CDR2 FQGNSA. The chain's CDR3 is CASSFRGEYEKLFF. In DNA form, the CDR3 reads TGTGCCAGCAGCTTCAGGGGAGAGTATGAAAAACTGTTTTTT. The full variable domain, rest sourced from reference TRBV7-2 and TRBJ1-4, is GAGVSQSPSNKVTEKGKDVELRCDPISGHTALYWYRQSLGQGLEFLIYFQGNSAPDKSGLPSDRFSAERTGGSVSTLTIQRTQQEDSAVYLCASSFRGEYEKLFFGSGTQLSVL.

V and J are TRBV5-1 and TRBJ1-2, with D hard to call. V was clipped by 4 bases and J by 4 bases, with 11 bases between them. CDR1 and CDR2 from the germline V gene are SGHRS and YFSETQ. This CDR3 is 13 amino acids long. CDR3 in DNA: TGCGCCAGCAGCGAGGGTGGCACCTATGGCTACACCTTC. Its protein is CASSEGGTYGYTF.

This sequence joins TRBV18 and TRBJ1-3; no reliable D call. The V end lost 5 bases, the J end lost 2 bases, and 13 bases lay between the germline ends. This CDR3 is 15 amino acids long. Germline V gives CDR1 KGHSH, CDR2 LQKENI. DNA for the CDR3: TGTGCCAGCTCAACCTGGGAGGAGACTGGAAACACCATATATTTT. Protein sequence: CASSTWEETGNTIYF.

This chain connects TRBV2 to TRBJ1-2, with D hard to call. The germline V gene encodes CDR1 SNHLY and CDR2 FYNNEI. V was shortened by 9 bases and J by 8 bases, with 16 bases between the two germline ends. The CDR3 extends over 12 amino acids. The CDR3 loop is CASRSVDPGYTF. CDR3 nucleotides: TGTGCCAGTCGTTCAGTTGATCCGGGCTACACCTTC.

The gene calls are TRBV27 and TRBJ2-1; 12 bases are shared with TRBD1. Per germline, CDR1 MNHEY and CDR2 SMNVEV (reference sequence). There are 18 residues in the CDR3. Trimming at V came to 7 bases and at J to 7 bases, leaving 17 bases not matched to a gene. Written as DNA, the CDR3 is TGTGCCAGCACCTATACAGGGCGGGACAGGGGGCTATGGAATGAGCAGTTCTTC. It specifies CASTYTGRDRGLWNEQFF.

This clone occurred many times. This chain links TRBV2 with TRBJ2-7; a weak D match, TRBD2 (7 bases). The CDR3 loop spans 15 amino acids. Trimming stripped 6 bases from V and 5 bases from J, with 20 bases between. The germline gives CDR1 SNHLY, CDR2 FYNNEI. CDR3 DNA: TGTGCCAGCAGACAGATTAGGACGGGGGGCAACGAGCAGTACTTC. The encoded protein is CASRQIRTGGNEQYF.